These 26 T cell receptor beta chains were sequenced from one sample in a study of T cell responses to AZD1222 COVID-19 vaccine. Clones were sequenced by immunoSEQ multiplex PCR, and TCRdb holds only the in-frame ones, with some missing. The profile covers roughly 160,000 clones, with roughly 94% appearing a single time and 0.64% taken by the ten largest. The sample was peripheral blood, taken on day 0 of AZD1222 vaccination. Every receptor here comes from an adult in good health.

CDR3 sequence reads: CASSLGGLAGVVRHHEQFF. The CDR3 nucleotides are TGCGCCAGCAGCCTGGGGGGACTAGCGGGAGTAGTCAGGCACCATGAGCAGTTCTTC. The rearrangement joins TRBV4-1 to TRBJ2-1; 14 bases fit TRBD2. Trimming removed 4 bases from V and 8 bases from J; junction bases left unmatched: 16. Germline V gene data show CDR1 as MGHRA and CDR2 as YSYEKL. This CDR3 has 19 amino acids.

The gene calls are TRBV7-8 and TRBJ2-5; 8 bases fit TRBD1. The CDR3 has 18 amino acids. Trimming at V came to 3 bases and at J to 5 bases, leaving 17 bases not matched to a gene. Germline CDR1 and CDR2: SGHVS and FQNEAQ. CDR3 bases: TGTGCCAGCAGCTTTTTTAAGTCCCCCGACAGGGGATCTGAGACCCAGTACTTC. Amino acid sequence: CASSFFKSPDRGSETQYF.

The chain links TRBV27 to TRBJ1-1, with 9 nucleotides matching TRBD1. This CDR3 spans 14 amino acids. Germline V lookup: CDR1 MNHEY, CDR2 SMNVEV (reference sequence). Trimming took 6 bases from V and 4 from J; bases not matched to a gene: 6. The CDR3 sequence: CASSLGTGITEAFF. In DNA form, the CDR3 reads TGTGCCAGCAGCTTGGGGACAGGGATCACTGAAGCTTTCTTT.

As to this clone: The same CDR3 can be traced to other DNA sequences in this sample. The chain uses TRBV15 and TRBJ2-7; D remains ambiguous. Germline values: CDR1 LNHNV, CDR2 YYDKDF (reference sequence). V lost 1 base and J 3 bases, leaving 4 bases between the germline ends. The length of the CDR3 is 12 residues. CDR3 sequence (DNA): TGTGCCACCAGCAGAGGCAGCTACGAGCAGTACTTC. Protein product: CATSRGSYEQYF.

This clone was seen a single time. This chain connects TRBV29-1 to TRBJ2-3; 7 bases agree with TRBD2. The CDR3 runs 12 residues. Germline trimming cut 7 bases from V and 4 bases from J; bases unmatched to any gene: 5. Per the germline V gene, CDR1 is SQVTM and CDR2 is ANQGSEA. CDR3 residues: CSANGGADTQYF. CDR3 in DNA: TGCAGCGCCAATGGGGGGGCAGATACGCAGTATTTT.

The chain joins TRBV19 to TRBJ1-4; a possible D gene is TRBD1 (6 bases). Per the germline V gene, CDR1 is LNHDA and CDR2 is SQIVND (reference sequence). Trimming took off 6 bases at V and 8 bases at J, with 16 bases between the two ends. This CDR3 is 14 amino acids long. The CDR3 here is CASRRTDLWEKLFF. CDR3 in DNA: TGTGCCAGTAGAAGGACAGACCTTTGGGAAAAACTGTTTTTT.

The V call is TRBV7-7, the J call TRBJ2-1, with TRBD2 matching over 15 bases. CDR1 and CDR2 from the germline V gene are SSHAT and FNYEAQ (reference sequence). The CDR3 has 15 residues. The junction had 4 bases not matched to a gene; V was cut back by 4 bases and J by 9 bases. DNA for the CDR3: TGTGCCAGCAGCTGGGGACTAGCGGGAGGCAGTGAGCAGTTCTTC. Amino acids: CASSWGLAGGSEQFF.

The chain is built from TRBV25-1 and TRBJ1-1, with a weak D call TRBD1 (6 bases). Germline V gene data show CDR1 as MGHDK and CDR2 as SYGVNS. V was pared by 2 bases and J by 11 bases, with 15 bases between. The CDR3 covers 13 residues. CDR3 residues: CASSEGGPPGAFF. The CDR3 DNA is TGTGCCAGCAGTGAAGGGGGGCCCCCAGGGGCTTTCTTT. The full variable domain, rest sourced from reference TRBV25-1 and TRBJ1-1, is EADIYQTPRYLVIGTGKKITLECSQTMGHDKMYWYQQDPGMELHLIHYSYGVNSTEKGDLSSESTVSRIRTEHFPLTLESARPSHTSQYLCASSEGGPPGAFFGQGTRLTVV.

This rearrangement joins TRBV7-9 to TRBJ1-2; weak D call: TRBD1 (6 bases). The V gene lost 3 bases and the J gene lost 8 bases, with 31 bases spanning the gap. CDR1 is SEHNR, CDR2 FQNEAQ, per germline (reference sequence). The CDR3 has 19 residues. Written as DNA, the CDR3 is TGTGCCAGCAGCTTGGTCCCGCCCGGCGGGGGGCTCCATCCTCAAGGCTACACCTTC. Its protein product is CASSLVPPGGGLHPQGYTF.

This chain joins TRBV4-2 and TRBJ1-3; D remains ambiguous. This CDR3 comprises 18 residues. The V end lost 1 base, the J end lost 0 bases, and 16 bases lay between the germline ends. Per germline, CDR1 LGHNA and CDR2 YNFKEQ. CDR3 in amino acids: CASSQVWEWGISGNTIYF. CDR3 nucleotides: TGTGCCAGCAGCCAAGTTTGGGAGTGGGGTATCTCTGGAAACACCATATATTTT.

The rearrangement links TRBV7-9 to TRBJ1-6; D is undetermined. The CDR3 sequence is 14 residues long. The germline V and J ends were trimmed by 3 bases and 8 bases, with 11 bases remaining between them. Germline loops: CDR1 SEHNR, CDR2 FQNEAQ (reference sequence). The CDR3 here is CASSFFPPDSPLHF. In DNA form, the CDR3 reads TGTGCCAGCAGCTTTTTCCCCCCCGATTCACCCCTCCACTTT.

The CDR3 nucleotides read TGTGCCAGCAGCCAAGATACGATTAGCGGGGCTAATGAGCAGTTCTTC. Its translation: CASSQDTISGANEQFF. The J gene is TRBJ2-1, the V gene TRBV3-1 (or the pseudogene TRBV3-2), with 8 positions matching TRBD2. V shed 0 bases and J 7 bases; nucleotides not matched to a gene: 8. CDR1 is LGHDT, CDR2 YNNKEL, per germline (reference sequence). The CDR3 has 16 amino acids.

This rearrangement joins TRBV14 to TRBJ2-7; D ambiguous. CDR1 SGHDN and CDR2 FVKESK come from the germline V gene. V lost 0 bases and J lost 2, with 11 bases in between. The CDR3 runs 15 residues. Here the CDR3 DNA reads TGTGCCAGCAGCCAAGATGATATGTCAACCTACGAGCAGTACTTC. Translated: CASSQDDMSTYEQYF.

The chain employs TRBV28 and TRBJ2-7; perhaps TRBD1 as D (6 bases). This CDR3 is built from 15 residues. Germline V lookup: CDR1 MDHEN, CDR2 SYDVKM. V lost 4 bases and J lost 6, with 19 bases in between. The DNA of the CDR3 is TGTGCCAGCAGTTCCGGTGAGCAGGGGCGAGGCGAGCAGTACTTC. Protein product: CASSSGEQGRGEQYF.

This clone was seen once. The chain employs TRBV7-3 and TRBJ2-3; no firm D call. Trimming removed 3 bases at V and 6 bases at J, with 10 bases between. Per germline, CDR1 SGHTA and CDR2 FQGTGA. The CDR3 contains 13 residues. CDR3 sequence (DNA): TGTGCCAGCAGCTTGGTCCAACGGGATACGCAGTATTTT. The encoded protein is CASSLVQRDTQYF.

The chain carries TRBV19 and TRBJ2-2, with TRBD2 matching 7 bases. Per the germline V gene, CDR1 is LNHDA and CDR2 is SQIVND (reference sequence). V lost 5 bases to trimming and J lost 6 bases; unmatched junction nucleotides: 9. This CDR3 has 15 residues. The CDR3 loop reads CASSPRGTNAGELFF. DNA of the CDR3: TGTGCCAGTAGTCCCCGGGGGACTAACGCCGGGGAGCTGTTTTTT.

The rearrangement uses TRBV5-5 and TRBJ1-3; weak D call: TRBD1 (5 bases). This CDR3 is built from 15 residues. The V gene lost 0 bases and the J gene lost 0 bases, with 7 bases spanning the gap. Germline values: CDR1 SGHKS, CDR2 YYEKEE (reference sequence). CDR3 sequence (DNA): TGTGCCAGCAGCTTGGCTGGGGCCTCTGGAAACACCATATATTTT. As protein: CASSLAGASGNTIYF.

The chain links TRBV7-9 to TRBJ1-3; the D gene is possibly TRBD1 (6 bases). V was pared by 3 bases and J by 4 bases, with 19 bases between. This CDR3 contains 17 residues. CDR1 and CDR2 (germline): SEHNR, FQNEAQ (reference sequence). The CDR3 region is CASSFSGGQSRGNTIYF. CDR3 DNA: TGTGCCAGCAGCTTCTCGGGCGGACAGTCGCGAGGAAACACCATATATTTT.

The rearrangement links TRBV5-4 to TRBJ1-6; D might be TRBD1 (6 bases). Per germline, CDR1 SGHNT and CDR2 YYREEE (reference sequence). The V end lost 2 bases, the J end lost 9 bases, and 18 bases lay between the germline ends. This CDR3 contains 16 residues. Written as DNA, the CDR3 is TGTGCCAGCAGCTTAAGGGAGGGGGGACAAATTTCACCCCTCCACTTT. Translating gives CASSLREGGQISPLHF.

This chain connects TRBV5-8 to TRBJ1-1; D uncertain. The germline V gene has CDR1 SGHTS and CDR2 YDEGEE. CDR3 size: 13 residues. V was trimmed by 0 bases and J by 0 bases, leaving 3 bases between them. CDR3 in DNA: TGTGCCAGCAGCTTGGAATTGAACACTGAAGCTTTCTTT. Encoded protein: CASSLELNTEAFF.

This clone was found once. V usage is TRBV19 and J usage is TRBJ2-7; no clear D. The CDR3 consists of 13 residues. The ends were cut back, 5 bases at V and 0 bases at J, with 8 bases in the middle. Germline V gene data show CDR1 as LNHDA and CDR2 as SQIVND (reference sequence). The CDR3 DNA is TGTGCCAGTAGTGATGCGGACTCCTACGAGCAGTACTTC. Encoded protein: CASSDADSYEQYF.

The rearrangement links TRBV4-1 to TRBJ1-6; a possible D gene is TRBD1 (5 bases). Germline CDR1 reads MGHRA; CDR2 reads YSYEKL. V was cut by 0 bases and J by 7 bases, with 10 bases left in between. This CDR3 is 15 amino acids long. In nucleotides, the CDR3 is TGCGCCAGCAGCCAAGAGTCACAGGCAAATTCACCCCTCCACTTT. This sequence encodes CASSQESQANSPLHF.

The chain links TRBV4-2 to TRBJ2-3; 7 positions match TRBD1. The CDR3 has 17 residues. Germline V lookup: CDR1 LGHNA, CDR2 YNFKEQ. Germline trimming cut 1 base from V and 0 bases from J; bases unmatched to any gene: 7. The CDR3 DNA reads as TGTGCCAGCAGCCAAGTCCAGGGGGAGTTTAGCACAGATACGCAGTATTTT. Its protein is CASSQVQGEFSTDTQYF.

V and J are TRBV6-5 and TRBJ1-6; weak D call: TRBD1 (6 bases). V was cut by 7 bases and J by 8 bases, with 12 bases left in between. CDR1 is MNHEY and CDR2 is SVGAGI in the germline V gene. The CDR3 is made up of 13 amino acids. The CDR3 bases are TGTGCCAGCAACAGGGTAAAGGATTCACCCCTCCACTTT. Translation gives CASNRVKDSPLHF.

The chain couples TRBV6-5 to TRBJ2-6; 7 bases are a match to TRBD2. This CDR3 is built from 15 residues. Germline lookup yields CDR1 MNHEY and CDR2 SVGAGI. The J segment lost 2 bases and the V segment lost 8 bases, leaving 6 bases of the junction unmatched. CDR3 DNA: TGTGCCAGCCGATTCGGGGGGACTGGGGCCAACGTCCTGACTTTC. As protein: CASRFGGTGANVLTF.

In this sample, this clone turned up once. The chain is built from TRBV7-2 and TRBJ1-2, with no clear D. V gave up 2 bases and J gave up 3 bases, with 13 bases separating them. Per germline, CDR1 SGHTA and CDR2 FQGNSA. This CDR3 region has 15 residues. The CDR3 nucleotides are TGTGCCAGCAGCTTAAGCATGACACAACACTATGGCTACACCTTC. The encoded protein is CASSLSMTQHYGYTF.